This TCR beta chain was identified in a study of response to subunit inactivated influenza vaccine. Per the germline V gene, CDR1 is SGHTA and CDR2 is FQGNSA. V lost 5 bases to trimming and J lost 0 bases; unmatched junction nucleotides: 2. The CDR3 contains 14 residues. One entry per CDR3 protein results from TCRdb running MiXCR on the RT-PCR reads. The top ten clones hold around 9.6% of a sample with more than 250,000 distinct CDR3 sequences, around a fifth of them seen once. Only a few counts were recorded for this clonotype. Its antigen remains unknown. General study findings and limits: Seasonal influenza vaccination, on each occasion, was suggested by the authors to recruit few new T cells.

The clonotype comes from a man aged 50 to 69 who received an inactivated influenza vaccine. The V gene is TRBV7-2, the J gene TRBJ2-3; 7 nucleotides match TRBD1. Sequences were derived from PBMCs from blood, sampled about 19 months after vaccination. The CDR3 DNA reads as TGTGCCAGCAGCCCGACAGGGAGCACAGATACGCAGTATTTT. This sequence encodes CASSPTGSTDTQYF.